This is a list of T cell receptor beta chains from one sample in a study of OX40 agonist ivuxolimab in advanced cancers. Repertoires were generated with immunoSEQ multiplex PCR, while TCRdb's copy carries only in-frame clones and drops some. The sample has more than 85,000 clones, about nine tenths seen once. Sequencing was performed on CD4+ or CD8+ T cells sorted from blood, taken in a trial of the OX40 agonist ivuxolimab. These receptors all come from an adult with an advanced solid tumor such as melanoma, head and neck, liver or kidney cancer. CDR3s include the opening cysteine and the closing phenylalanine or tryptophan. The D gene is left open where the match is weak. Rows may omit the clone size; those that give it use once, few, many or a size class.

v_gene	d_gene	j_gene	abundance	len	CDR3aa	CDR3nt
TRBV7-3	NA	TRBJ2-1	NA	15	CASSLNSGIYNEQFF	TGTGCCAGCAGCTTAAATAGCGGAATTTACAATGAGCAGTTCTTC
TRBV6-1	NA	TRBJ1-1	NA	15	CASSEQGGGGTEAFF	TGTGCCAGCAGTGAGCAGGGAGGGGGGGGCACTGAAGCTTTCTTT
TRBV9	TRBD1	TRBJ2-1	NA	16	CASSPYRGGLIIEQFF	TGTGCCAGCAGCCCGTACAGGGGCGGTCTGATTATTGAGCAGTTCTTC
TRBV11-2	TRBD1	TRBJ2-7	NA	13	CASTSGTAYEQYF	TGTGCCAGCACCTCAGGGACAGCCTACGAGCAGTACTTC
TRBV6-5	NA	TRBJ2-3	NA	12	CASGASADTQYF	TGTGCCAGTGGGGCTAGCGCAGATACGCAGTATTTT
TRBV18	NA	TRBJ2-7	NA	13	CASSPGEGYEQYF	TGTGCCAGCTCACCAGGAGAGGGATACGAGCAGTACTTC
TRBV27	TRBD2	TRBJ2-1	NA	15	CASSRWGSGGDEQFF	TGTGCCAGCAGCCGTTGGGGTAGCGGGGGGGATGAGCAGTTCTTC
TRBV5-6	TRBD2	TRBJ2-1	NA	18	CASSRRTSGRGSYNEQFF	TGTGCCAGCAGCAGGAGGACTAGCGGGAGAGGATCCTACAATGAGCAGTTCTTC
TRBV15	NA	TRBJ2-7	NA	13	CATSRVNSYEQYF	TGTGCCACCAGCAGAGTAAACAGCTACGAGCAGTACTTC
TRBV28	NA	TRBJ1-2	NA	13	CASSPDSLYGYTF	TGTGCCAGCAGTCCCGACAGCCTCTATGGCTACACCTTC
TRBV7-2	NA	TRBJ2-5	NA	13	CASSLGLQETQYF	TGTGCCAGCAGCTTGGGCTTACAAGAGACCCAGTACTTC
TRBV5-1	TRBD1	TRBJ1-1	NA	14	CASSFATGETEAFF	TGCGCCAGCAGCTTCGCAACAGGGGAAACTGAAGCTTTCTTT
TRBV6-1	NA	TRBJ1-1	NA	15	CASSDFVGFATEAFF	TGTGCCAGCAGTGATTTTGTAGGGTTTGCCACTGAAGCTTTCTTT
TRBV2	NA	TRBJ2-7	NA	11	CASMVAHEQYF	TGTGCCAGCATGGTGGCCCACGAGCAGTACTTC
TRBV6-5	TRBD1	TRBJ1-2	NA	15	CASSSAGQTNYGYTF	TGTGCCAGCAGTTCCGCGGGACAGACTAACTATGGCTACACCTTC
TRBV9	TRBD2	TRBJ2-3	NA	17	CASSVATAGVRTDTQYF	TGTGCCAGCAGCGTAGCTACAGCGGGAGTCCGCACAGATACGCAGTATTTT
TRBV9	TRBD2	TRBJ2-1	NA	17	CASSVTALAGTTNEQFF	TGTGCCAGCAGCGTAACGGCGCTAGCGGGAACGACGAATGAGCAGTTCTTC
TRBV7-9	NA	TRBJ1-1	NA	14	CASSLGRVNTEAFF	TGTGCCAGCAGCTTAGGCAGGGTGAACACTGAAGCTTTCTTT
TRBV10-3	TRBD1	TRBJ1-5	once	15	CAISESAGGGQPQHF	TGTGCCATCAGTGAGTCCGCAGGGGGGGGTCAGCCCCAGCATTTT
TRBV10-3	NA	TRBJ2-2	NA	15	CAISAGGKASGELFF	TGTGCCATCAGTGCAGGGGGGAAGGCTTCCGGGGAGCTGTTTTTT
TRBV7-9	NA	TRBJ1-1	many	13	CASRYGGVAEAFF	TGTGCCAGCAGATACGGGGGAGTAGCTGAAGCTTTCTTT
TRBV7-2	TRBD2	TRBJ2-1	NA	17	CASSFNPSGRGSDEQFF	TGTGCCAGCAGCTTTAACCCTAGCGGGAGAGGGTCTGATGAGCAGTTCTTC
TRBV18	TRBD1	TRBJ1-3	NA	16	CASSPGQGTSGNTIYF	TGTGCCAGCTCACCAGGACAGGGGACCTCTGGAAACACCATATATTTT
TRBV5-6	TRBD2	TRBJ2-2	NA	18	CASSWGPFGRAGTGELFF	TGTGCCAGCAGCTGGGGCCCCTTCGGGAGGGCGGGCACCGGGGAGCTGTTTTTT
TRBV7-2	TRBD1	TRBJ1-2	NA	13	CASTLYQGAGYTF	TGTGCCAGCACCCTTTACCAGGGGGCGGGCTACACCTTC
TRBV27	TRBD2	TRBJ2-7	NA	15	CASSLSAGGPYEQYF	TGTGCCAGCAGTTTATCTGCGGGAGGGCCCTACGAGCAGTACTTC
TRBV7-9	TRBD1	TRBJ2-1	NA	16	CASSSAQGVDGNEQFF	TGTGCCAGCAGCTCCGCCCAGGGGGTGGACGGAAATGAGCAGTTCTTC
TRBV27	TRBD2	TRBJ2-7	NA	16	CASTDLAGGPGYEQYF	TGTGCCAGTACTGATTTAGCGGGAGGGCCGGGGTACGAGCAGTACTTC
TRBV4-3	NA	TRBJ1-1	few	13	CASSQRGGAEAFF	TGCGCCAGCAGCCAACGTGGGGGGGCTGAAGCTTTCTTT
TRBV6-1	NA	TRBJ2-1	NA	14	CASSEAGNYNEQFF	TGTGCCAGCAGTGAAGCTGGCAACTACAATGAGCAGTTCTTC
TRBV5-1	TRBD2	TRBJ2-3	NA	15	CASSITSGSADTQYF	TGCGCCAGCAGTATAACTAGCGGGAGTGCAGATACGCAGTATTTT
TRBV7-3	NA	TRBJ1-1	NA	13	CASSSQIYTEAFF	TGTGCCAGCAGCTCACAGATCTACACTGAAGCTTTCTTT
TRBV4-3	TRBD2	TRBJ2-3	NA	17	CASSLGTSGMGTDTQYF	TGCGCCAGCAGCCTCGGGACTAGCGGGATGGGCACAGATACGCAGTATTTT
TRBV10-2	NA	TRBJ1-4	NA	13	CASSGHGGEKLFF	TGCGCCAGCAGTGGTCATGGGGGTGAAAAACTGTTTTTT
TRBV6-6	TRBD1	TRBJ2-5	NA	13	CASRRDRQETQYF	TGTGCCAGCAGGAGGGACAGACAAGAGACCCAGTACTTC
TRBV18	NA	TRBJ2-2	NA	13	CASSPLDTGELFF	TGTGCCAGCTCACCACTGGACACCGGGGAGCTGTTTTTT
TRBV18	NA	TRBJ2-6	NA	14	CASSEGAGANVLTF	TGTGCCAGCTCAGAGGGTGCTGGGGCCAACGTCCTGACTTTC
TRBV4-1	TRBD1	TRBJ1-1	few	18	CASSQGPGQGARDTEAFF	TGCGCCAGCAGCCAAGGACCCGGACAGGGGGCGCGTGACACTGAAGCTTTCTTT
TRBV28	NA	TRBJ2-7	NA	15	CASSSTGRGVYEQYF	TGTGCCAGCAGTTCCACTGGCAGGGGCGTATACGAGCAGTACTTC
TRBV9	TRBD1	TRBJ2-7	NA	15	CASSMNPGQTYEQYF	TGTGCCAGCAGCATGAACCCGGGACAGACCTACGAGCAGTACTTC
TRBV6-4	NA	TRBJ2-3	NA	13	CASSGEASDTQYF	TGTGCCAGCAGTGGGGAGGCGTCAGATACGCAGTATTTT